This T cell receptor beta chain was identified in a study of tumor-infiltrating lymphocytes in oesophageal squamous cell carcinoma. TCRdb processed the PCR reads anew with MiXCR; each CDR3 protein has one entry. The table records over 14,000 distinct CDR3 sequences, over 40% of them present only once. V was shortened by 5 bases and J by 5 bases, with 13 bases between the two germline ends. The CDR3 runs to 14 residues. Looked up from germline, CDR1 is SGHTA and CDR2 is FQGNSA. The rearrangement links TRBV7-2 to TRBJ2-1; TRBD2 might be the D (6 bases). This receptor was obtained from a male donor with esophageal squamous cell carcinoma. The sample taken for sequencing was blood. CDR3 sequence (DNA): TGTGCCAGCAGCATTGGACTACATAACAATGAGCAGTTCTTC. Amino acids: CASSIGLHNNEQFF.